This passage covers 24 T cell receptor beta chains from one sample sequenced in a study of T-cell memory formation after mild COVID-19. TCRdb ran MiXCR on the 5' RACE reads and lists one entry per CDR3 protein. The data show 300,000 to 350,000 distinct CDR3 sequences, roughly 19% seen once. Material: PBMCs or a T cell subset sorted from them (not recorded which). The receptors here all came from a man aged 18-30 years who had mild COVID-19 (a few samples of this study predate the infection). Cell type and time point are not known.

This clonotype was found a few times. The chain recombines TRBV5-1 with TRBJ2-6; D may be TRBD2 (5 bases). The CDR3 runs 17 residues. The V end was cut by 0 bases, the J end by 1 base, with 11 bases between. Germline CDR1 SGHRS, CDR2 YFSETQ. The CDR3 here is CASSLGGLRSGANVLTF. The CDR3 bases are TGCGCCAGCAGCTTGGGCGGACTGCGATCTGGGGCCAACGTCCTGACTTTC.

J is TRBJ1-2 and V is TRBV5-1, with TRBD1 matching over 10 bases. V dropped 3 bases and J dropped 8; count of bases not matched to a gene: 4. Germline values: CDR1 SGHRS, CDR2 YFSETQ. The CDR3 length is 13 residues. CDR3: CASSWGTGVGYTF. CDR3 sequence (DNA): TGCGCCAGCAGCTGGGGGACAGGGGTCGGCTACACCTTC.

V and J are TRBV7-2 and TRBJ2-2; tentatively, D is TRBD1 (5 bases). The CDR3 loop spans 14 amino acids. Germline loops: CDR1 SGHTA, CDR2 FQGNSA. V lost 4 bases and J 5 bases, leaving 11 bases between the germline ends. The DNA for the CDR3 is TGTGCCAGCAGCTCAGGACCAGGGACCGGGGAGCTGTTTTTT. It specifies CASSSGPGTGELFF.

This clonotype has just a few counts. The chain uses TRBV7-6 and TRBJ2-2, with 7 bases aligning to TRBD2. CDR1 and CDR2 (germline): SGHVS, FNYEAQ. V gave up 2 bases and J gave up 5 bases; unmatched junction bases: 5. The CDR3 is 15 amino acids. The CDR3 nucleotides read TGTGCCAGCAGCTTACTAGCGGAGGGAACCGGGGAGCTGTTTTTT. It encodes CASSLLAEGTGELFF.

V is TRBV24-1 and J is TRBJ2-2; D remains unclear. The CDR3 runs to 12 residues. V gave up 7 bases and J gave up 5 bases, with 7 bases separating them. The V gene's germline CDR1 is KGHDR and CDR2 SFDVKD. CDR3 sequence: CATRDWTGELFF. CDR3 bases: TGTGCCACCAGAGACTGGACCGGGGAGCTGTTTTTT.

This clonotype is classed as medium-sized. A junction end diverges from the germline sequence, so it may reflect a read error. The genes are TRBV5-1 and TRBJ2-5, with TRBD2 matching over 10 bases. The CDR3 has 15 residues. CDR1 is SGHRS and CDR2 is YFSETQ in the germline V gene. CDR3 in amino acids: CASSRTSGGQETQYF. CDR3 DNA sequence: TGTGCCAGCTCACGGACTAGCGGAGGACAAGAGACCCAGTACTTC.

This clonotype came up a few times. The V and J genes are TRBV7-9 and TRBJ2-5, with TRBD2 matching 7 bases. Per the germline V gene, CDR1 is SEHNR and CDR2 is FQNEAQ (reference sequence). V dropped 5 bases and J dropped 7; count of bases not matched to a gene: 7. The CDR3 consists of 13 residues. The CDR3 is CASSALAAGTQYF. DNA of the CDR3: TGTGCCAGCAGCGCCCTAGCGGCGGGGACCCAGTACTTC.

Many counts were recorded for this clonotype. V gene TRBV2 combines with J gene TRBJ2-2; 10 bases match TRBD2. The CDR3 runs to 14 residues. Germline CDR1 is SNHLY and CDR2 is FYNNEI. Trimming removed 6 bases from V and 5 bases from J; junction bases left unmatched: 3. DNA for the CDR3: TGTGCCAGCAGCATACTAGCGGGGACCGGGGAGCTGTTTTTT. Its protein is CASSILAGTGELFF.

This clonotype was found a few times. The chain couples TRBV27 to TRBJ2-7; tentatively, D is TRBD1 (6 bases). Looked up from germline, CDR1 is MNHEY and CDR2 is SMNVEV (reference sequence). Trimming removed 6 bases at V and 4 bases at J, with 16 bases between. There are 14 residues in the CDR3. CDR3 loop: CASRRGQINYEQYF. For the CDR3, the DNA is TGTGCCAGCAGACGGGGACAAATAAATTACGAGCAGTACTTC.

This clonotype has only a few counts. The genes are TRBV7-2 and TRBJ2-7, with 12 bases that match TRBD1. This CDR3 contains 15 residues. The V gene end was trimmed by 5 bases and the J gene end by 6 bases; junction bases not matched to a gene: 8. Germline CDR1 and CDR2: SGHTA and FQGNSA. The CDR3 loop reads CASSKSGTGGVEQYF. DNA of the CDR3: TGTGCCAGCAGCAAATCCGGGACAGGGGGCGTCGAGCAGTACTTC.

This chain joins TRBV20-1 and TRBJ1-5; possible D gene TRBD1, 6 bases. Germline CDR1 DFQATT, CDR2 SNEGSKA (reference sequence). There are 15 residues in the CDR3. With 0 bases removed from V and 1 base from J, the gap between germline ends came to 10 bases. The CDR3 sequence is CSARDPGASNQPQHF. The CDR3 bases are TGCAGTGCTAGAGATCCAGGGGCGAGCAATCAGCCCCAGCATTTT.

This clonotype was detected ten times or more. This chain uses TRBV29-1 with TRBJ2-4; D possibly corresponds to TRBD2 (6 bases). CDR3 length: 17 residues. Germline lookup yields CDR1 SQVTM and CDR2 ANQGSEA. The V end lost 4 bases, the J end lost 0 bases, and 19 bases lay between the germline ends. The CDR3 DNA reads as TGCAGCGTTGTCCACGTCGAGGACTATTTAGCCAAAAACATTCAGTACTTC. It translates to CSVVHVEDYLAKNIQYF.

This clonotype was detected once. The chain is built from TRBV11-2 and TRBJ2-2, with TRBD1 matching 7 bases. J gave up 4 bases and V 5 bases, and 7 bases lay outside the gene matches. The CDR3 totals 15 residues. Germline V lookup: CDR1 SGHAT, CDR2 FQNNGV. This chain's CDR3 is CASSPRDSPTGELFF. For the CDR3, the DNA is TGTGCCAGCAGCCCCCGGGACAGCCCCACCGGGGAGCTGTTTTTT.

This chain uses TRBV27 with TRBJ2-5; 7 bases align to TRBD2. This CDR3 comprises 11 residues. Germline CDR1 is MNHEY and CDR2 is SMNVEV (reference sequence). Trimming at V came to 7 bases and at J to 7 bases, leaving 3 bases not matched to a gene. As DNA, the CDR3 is TGTGCCAGCATGGCTAGCGGGACCCAGTACTTC. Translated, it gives CASMASGTQYF.

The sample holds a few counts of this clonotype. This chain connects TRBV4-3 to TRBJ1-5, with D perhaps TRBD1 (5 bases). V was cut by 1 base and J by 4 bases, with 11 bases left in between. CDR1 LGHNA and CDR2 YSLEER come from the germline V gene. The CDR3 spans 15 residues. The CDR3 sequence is CASSQGDSRNQPQHF. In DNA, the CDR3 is TGCGCCAGCAGCCAAGGCGACAGTAGAAATCAGCCCCAGCATTTT.

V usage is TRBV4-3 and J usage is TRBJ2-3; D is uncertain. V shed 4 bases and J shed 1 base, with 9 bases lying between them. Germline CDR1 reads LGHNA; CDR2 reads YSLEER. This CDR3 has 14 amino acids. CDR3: CASSPSLGTDTQYF. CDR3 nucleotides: TGCGCCAGCAGCCCCTCCCTAGGCACAGATACGCAGTATTTT.

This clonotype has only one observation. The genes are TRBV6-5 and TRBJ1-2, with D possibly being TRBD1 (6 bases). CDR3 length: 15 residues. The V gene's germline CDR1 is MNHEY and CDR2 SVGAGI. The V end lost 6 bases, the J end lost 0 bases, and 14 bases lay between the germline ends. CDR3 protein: CASSYLDSANYGYTF. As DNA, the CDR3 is TGTGCCAGCAGCTATCTGGACAGTGCTAACTATGGCTACACCTTC.

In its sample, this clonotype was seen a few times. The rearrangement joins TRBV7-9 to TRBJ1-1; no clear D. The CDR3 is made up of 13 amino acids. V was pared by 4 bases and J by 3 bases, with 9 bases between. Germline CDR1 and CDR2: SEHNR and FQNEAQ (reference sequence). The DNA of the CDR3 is TGTGCCAGCAGCTCGAGGTGGTACACTGAAGCTTTCTTT. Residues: CASSSRWYTEAFF.

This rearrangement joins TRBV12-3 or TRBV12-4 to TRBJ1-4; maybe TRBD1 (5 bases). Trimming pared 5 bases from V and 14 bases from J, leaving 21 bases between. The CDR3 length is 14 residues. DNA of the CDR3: TGTGCCAGCAGTCCCCGCCCCTTCGGGGGGACGCTGTTTTTT. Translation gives CASSPRPFGGTLFF.

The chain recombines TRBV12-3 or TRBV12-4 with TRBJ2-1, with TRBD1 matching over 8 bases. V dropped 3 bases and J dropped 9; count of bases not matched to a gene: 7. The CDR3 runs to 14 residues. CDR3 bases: TGTGCCAGCAGTTTGGTGCAGGGGGCAGGTGAGCAGTTCTTC. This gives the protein CASSLVQGAGEQFF.

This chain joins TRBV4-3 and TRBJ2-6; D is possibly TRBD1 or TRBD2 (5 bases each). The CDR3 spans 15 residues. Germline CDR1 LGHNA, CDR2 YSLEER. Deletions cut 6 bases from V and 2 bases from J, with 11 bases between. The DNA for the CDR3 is TGCGCCAGCAGTGAGGGGCAAACTGGGGCCAACGTCCTGACTTTC. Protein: CASSEGQTGANVLTF.

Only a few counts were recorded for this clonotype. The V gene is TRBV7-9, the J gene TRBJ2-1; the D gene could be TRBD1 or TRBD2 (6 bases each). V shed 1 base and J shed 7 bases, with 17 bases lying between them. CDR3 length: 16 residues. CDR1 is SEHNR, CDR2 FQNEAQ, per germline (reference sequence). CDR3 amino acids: CASSLVAAGERNEQFF. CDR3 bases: TGTGCCAGCAGCTTAGTAGCGGCAGGGGAGAGGAATGAGCAGTTCTTC.

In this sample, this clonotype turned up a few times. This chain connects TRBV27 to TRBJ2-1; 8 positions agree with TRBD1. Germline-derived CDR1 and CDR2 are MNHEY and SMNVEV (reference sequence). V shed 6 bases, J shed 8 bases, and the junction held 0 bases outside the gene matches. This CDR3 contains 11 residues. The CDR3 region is CASRTGDEQFF. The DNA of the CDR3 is TGTGCCAGCAGGACAGGGGATGAGCAGTTCTTC.

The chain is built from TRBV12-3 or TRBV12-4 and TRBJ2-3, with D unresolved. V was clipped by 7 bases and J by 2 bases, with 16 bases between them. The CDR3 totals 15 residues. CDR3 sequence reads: CASTPRASSTDTQYF. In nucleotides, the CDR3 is TGTGCCAGCACTCCCCGGGCCAGTTCCACAGATACGCAGTATTTT.